These T cell receptor beta chains were read from a single sample in a study of regulatory T cells in long-lasting Graves disease. TCRdb redid the calling of the multiplex PCR reads with MiXCR, one entry per CDR3 protein. The sample consists of roughly 380,000 distinct CDR3 sequences, 16% of them appearing once. In addition, the sample was reused for a study of T cells in Graves' hyperthyroidism and ophthalmopathy.

The sequences come from peripheral blood mononuclear cells (PBMCs), collected at new diagnosis, from a patient treated with antithyroid drugs. The receptors stem from a middle-aged man with Graves disease. Both conserved end residues are part of each CDR3. A D gene is named only where the DNA matches it firmly. Expanded clones get a size class; other rows say once, few or many, or leave the size out.

cdr3_length	clone_size	v_call	d_call	j_call	cdr3_aa	cdr3_nt
20	many	TRBV11-2	TRBD2	TRBJ2-7	CASSSQPPTSGGVSSYEQYF	TGTGCCAGCAGCTCCCAACCCCCGACTAGCGGGGGGGTCTCGTCCTACGAGCAGTACTTC
14	few	TRBV5-1	NA	TRBJ2-5	CASSLVDGVKTQYF	TGCGCCAGCAGCTTGGTAGACGGGGTGAAGACCCAGTACTTC
14	many	TRBV28	NA	TRBJ2-7	CASTPRGPLGEQYF	TGTGCCAGCACCCCGCGGGGACCTTTGGGCGAGCAGTACTTC
17	NA	TRBV7-9	TRBD2	TRBJ2-7	CASSLAPPQRDSYEQYF	TGTGCCAGCAGCTTAGCCCCTCCGCAGCGGGACTCCTACGAGCAGTACTTC
19	many	TRBV10-1	TRBD1	TRBJ1-6	CASSEPAATGVDNNSPLHF	TGCGCCAGCAGTGAGCCCGCCGCTACAGGGGTCGACAATAATTCACCCCTCCACTTT
14	few	TRBV6-2/TRBV6-3	TRBD2	TRBJ2-7	CASRRTSERYEQYF	TGTGCCAGCAGACGGACTAGCGAGAGATACGAGCAGTACTTC
15	many	TRBV28	TRBD2	TRBJ2-5	CASSFSGGALETQYF	TGTGCCAGCAGTTTTAGCGGGGGGGCCCTTGAGACCCAGTACTTC
13	NA	TRBV10-2	NA	TRBJ1-3	CATKQGPGNTIYF	TGCGCCACCAAACAGGGACCTGGAAACACCATATATTTT
10	many	TRBV6-1	TRBD1	TRBJ2-1	CATRTGAEFF	TGTGCCACCCGGACAGGCGCGGAGTTCTTC
14	many	TRBV27	NA	TRBJ2-7	CASSTRGAPYEQYF	TGTGCCAGCAGCACCCGGGGGGCCCCCTACGAGCAGTACTTC
15	many	TRBV12-3/TRBV12-4	TRBD1	TRBJ2-7	CASSNRGFRPYEQYF	TGTGCCAGCAGTAACAGGGGTTTTCGGCCCTACGAGCAGTACTTC
11	many	TRBV28	NA	TRBJ2-2	CASSLRGELFF	TGTGCCAGCAGCCTACGGGGGGAGCTGTTTTTT
15	many	TRBV5-1	NA	TRBJ2-4	CASSLVGGTANIQYF	TGCGCCAGCAGCTTGGTGGGGGGCACAGCAAACATTCAGTACTTC
18	many	TRBV11-2	TRBD2	TRBJ2-5	CASSLGRGGASHIETQYF	TGTGCCAGCAGCTTAGGGCGGGGAGGGGCGTCCCACATCGAGACCCAGTACTTC
11	few	TRBV29-1	NA	TRBJ2-5	CSVKPQETQYF	TGCAGCGTTAAGCCCCAAGAGACCCAGTACTTC
15	NA	TRBV9	TRBD2	TRBJ2-7	CASSVGLADSYEQYF	TGTGCCAGCAGCGTAGGGCTAGCGGACTCCTACGAGCAGTACTTC
15	many	TRBV2	TRBD2	TRBJ2-1	CASSYTGLAGFGLFF	TGTGCCAGCAGTTACACGGGACTAGCGGGGTTCGGGCTGTTCTTC
15	NA	TRBV5-1	NA	TRBJ2-5	CASSLAPGSRETQYF	TGCGCCAGCAGCTTGGCCCCAGGGAGCCGGGAGACCCAGTACTTC
15	many	TRBV6-2/TRBV6-3	NA	TRBJ2-7	CASSYNRASSYEQYF	TGTGCCAGCAGTTACAACAGGGCCTCCTCCTACGAGCAGTACTTC
12	many	TRBV20-1	NA	TRBJ2-7	CSAPDKSYEQYF	TGCAGTGCTCCAGACAAGTCCTACGAGCAGTACTTC
13	many	TRBV7-3	NA	TRBJ2-1	CASSYGQYNEQFF	TGTGCCAGCAGCTATGGCCAATACAATGAGCAGTTCTTC
15	many	TRBV2	TRBD1	TRBJ2-7	CASSEARTGVYEQYF	TGTGCCAGCAGTGAAGCGCGGACAGGGGTTTACGAGCAGTACTTC
13	many	TRBV7-9	NA	TRBJ1-1	CASSLGQSAEAFF	TGTGCCAGCAGCTTAGGCCAGAGCGCTGAAGCTTTCTTT
17	many	TRBV7-9	NA	TRBJ1-6	CASSRRSTGTPNSPLHF	TGTGCCAGCAGCCGACGATCCACGGGAACCCCAAATTCACCCCTCCACTTT
15	few	TRBV5-1	TRBD1	TRBJ1-2	CASSPWGQGDSGNTF	TGCGCCAGCAGCCCCTGGGGGCAGGGGGACTCTGGCAACACCTTC